One sample yielded the 10 T cell receptor beta chains listed below, sequenced in a study of identical twins. From the 5' RACE reads, TCRdb called clonotypes with MiXCR, one entry per CDR3 protein. The profile shows under 1 million distinct CDR3 sequences, approximately 13% of them singletons. The same specimen was also included in a second study, on yellow fever vaccine responses in identical twins.

The specimen was PBMCs. The receptor set was obtained from a woman aged 18-35 years in good health.

This clonotype turned up a few times. This chain links TRBV25-1 with TRBJ2-1; D is perhaps TRBD1 or TRBD2 (6 bases each). The V end was cut by 1 base, the J end by 4 bases, with 17 bases between. The CDR3 totals 17 residues. Germline V CDR1 and CDR2: MGHDK, SYGVNS. The CDR3 here is CASSESGADPVYNEQFF. The CDR3 nucleotides are TGTGCCAGCAGTGAATCGGGGGCAGACCCCGTTTACAATGAGCAGTTCTTC.

This clonotype occurred a few times. The chain uses TRBV4-1 and TRBJ1-4; 11 nucleotides line up with TRBD1. J gave up 7 bases and V 3 bases, and 4 bases lay outside the gene matches. Germline loops: CDR1 MGHRA, CDR2 YSYEKL. The CDR3 consists of 15 residues. The CDR3 spells CASSQSGTGGEKLFF. The DNA of the CDR3 is TGCGCCAGCAGCCAGTCCGGGACAGGGGGTGAAAAACTGTTTTTT.

This clonotype was seen many times. This sequence joins TRBV29-1 and TRBJ2-1; 7 positions agree with TRBD2. J was trimmed by 0 bases and V by 7 bases; bases with no gene match: 6. This CDR3 is built from 14 residues. Germline V gene data show CDR1 as SQVTM and CDR2 as ANQGSEA. CDR3: CSGDSGPSYNEQFF. CDR3 bases: TGCAGCGGGGATAGCGGGCCCTCCTACAATGAGCAGTTCTTC.

This rearrangement joins TRBV5-1 to TRBJ2-7; 9 bases align to TRBD1. V dropped 4 bases and J dropped 5; count of bases not matched to a gene: 10. The length of the CDR3 is 15 residues. Germline V gene data show CDR1 as SGHRS and CDR2 as YFSETQ. In nucleotides, the CDR3 is TGCGCCAGCAGCCAAGATCCCGGGACAGGGCACGAGCAGTACGTC. Translating gives CASSQDPGTGHEQYV.

The J gene is TRBJ1-1, the V gene TRBV9; 8 bases line up with TRBD1. Germline CDR1 SGDLS, CDR2 YYNGEE. V shed 0 bases, J shed 4 bases, and the junction held 5 bases outside the gene matches. The CDR3 is 15 amino acids. CDR3 amino acids: CASSVAGDRSTEAFF. CDR3 nucleotide sequence: TGTGCCAGCAGCGTAGCTGGGGACAGGTCCACTGAAGCTTTCTTT.

This clonotype has more than one count but fewer than ten. The gene calls are TRBV3-1 and TRBJ1-1; D is ambiguous. In germline, CDR1 is LGHDT, CDR2 YNNKEL (reference sequence). V shed 3 bases and J shed 5 bases, with 16 bases lying between them. This CDR3 has 15 amino acids. The chain's CDR3 is CASSQLPDGKTEAFF. The CDR3 DNA reads TGTGCCAGCAGCCAGCTCCCTGATGGGAAGACTGAAGCTTTCTTT.

Here the CDR3 DNA reads TGCAGTGCTAGCCCCGCGGGCTCTAATGAAAAACTGTTTTTT. It specifies CSASPAGSNEKLFF. V gene TRBV20-1 combines with J gene TRBJ1-4; D unresolved. Germline V gives CDR1 DFQATT, CDR2 SNEGSKA (reference sequence). V was shortened by 3 bases and J by 3 bases, with 11 bases between the two germline ends. The CDR3 is 14 residues long.

The sample holds many counts of this clonotype. The chain combines TRBV12-3 or TRBV12-4 with TRBJ2-6; no clear D. This CDR3 is 14 amino acids long. The ends were cut back, 5 bases at V and 0 bases at J, with 5 bases in the middle. The CDR3 spells CASSTASGANVLTF. CDR3 DNA sequence: TGTGCCAGCAGTACAGCCTCTGGGGCCAACGTCCTGACTTTC.

This clonotype has only a few counts. The chain joins TRBV15 to TRBJ2-1; 8 nucleotides agree with TRBD1. Germline CDR1 is LNHNV and CDR2 is YYDKDF (reference sequence). This CDR3 is 15 amino acids long. The junction had 9 bases not matched to a gene; V was cut back by 4 bases and J by 7 bases. CDR3 loop: CATSKTAGGRNEQFF. CDR3 DNA: TGTGCCACCAGCAAGACCGCAGGGGGCCGTAATGAGCAGTTCTTC.

In this sample, this clonotype turned up a few times. The chain combines TRBV4-1 with TRBJ2-1; D gene uncertain. The CDR3 totals 15 residues. V lost 1 base and J lost 1, with 8 bases in between. CDR1 and CDR2 (germline): MGHRA, YSYEKL. The CDR3 sequence is CASSQGSGSYNEQFF. The CDR3 DNA reads TGCGCCAGCAGCCAAGGGAGTGGATCCTACAATGAGCAGTTCTTC.